The source of this T cell receptor beta chain is a study of cytomegalovirus exposure and HLA in healthy donors. Study-wide results and caveats: In a later analysis, TCR beta V- and J-gene trimming was associated with a missense DCLRE1C variant.

Turning to this clone: Antigen: not known.

Both 60 Vbeta primers and 13 Jbeta primers went into the PCR. As originally analysed: Counted up in a later analysis, unique TCR beta chains came to about 83 million, with around 9.9 million shared. The method was immunoSEQ multiplex PCR; TCRdb's version includes in-frame clones alone and lacks a portion of them. V, J and clone size are those of that table, while D and trimming were read from the DNA. The table includes 200,000 to 300,000 clones, roughly 80% detected once. J gave up 4 bases and V 7 bases, and 8 bases lay outside the gene matches. Germline loops: CDR1 SNHLY, CDR2 FYNNEI. The CDR3 contains 15 residues.

This TCR was sampled from a woman aged 40 to 55 in good health and CMV-seropositive. Sequenced sample: PBMCs. This chain joins TRBV2 and TRBJ1-3; TRBD1 aligns across 9 bases. CDR3 bases: TGTGCCAGCACCCCGGGACAGGGTAACGGAAACACCATATATTTT. Its translation is CASTPGQGNGNTIYF.